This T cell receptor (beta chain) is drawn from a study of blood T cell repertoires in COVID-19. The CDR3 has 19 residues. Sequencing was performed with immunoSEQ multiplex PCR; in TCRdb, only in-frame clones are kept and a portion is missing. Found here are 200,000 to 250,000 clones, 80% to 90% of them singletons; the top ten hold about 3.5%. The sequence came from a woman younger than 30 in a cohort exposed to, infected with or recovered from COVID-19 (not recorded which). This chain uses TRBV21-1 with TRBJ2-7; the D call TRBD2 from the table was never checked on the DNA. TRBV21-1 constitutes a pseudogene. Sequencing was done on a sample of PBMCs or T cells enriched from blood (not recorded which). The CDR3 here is CASSKRLAGGPLPSYEQYF. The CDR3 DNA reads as TGTGCCAGCAGCAAAAGGCTAGCGGGAGGCCCTTTACCTTCCTACGAGCAGTACTTC.